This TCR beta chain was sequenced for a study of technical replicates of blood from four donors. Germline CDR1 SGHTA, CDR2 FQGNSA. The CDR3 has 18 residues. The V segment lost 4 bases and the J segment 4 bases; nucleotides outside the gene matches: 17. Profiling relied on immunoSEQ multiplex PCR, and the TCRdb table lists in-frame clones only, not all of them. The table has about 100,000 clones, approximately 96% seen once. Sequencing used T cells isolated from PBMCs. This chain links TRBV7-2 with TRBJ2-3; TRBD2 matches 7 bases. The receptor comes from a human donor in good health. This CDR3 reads CASSSTPPSGATADTQYF. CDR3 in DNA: TGTGCCAGCAGCTCAACCCCACCTAGCGGTGCAACAGCAGATACGCAGTATTTT.